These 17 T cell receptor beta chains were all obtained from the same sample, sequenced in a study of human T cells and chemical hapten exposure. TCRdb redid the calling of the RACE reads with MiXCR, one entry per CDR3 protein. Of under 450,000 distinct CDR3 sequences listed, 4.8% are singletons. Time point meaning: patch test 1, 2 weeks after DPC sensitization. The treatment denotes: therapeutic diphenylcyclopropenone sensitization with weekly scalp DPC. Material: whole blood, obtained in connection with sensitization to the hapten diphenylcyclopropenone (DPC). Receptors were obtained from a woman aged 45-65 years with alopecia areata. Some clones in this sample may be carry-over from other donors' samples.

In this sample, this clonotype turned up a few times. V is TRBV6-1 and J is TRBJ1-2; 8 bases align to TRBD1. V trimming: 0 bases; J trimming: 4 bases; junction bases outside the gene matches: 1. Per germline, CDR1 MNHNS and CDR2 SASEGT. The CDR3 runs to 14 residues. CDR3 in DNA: TGTGCCAGCAGTGAAGCAGACAGGGGCTATGGCTACACCTTC. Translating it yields CASSEADRGYGYTF.

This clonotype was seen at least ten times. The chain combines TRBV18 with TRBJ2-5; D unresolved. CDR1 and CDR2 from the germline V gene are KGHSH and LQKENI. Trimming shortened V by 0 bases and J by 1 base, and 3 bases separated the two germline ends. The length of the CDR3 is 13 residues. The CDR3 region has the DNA TGTGCCAGCTCACCACCTCCCCAAGAGACCCAGTACTTC. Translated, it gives CASSPPPQETQYF.

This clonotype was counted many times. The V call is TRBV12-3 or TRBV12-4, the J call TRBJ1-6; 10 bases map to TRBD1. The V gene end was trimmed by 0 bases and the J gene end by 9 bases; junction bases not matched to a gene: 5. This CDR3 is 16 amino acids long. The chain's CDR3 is CASSLASGQGISPLHF. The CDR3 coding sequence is TGTGCCAGCAGTTTAGCTTCGGGACAGGGGATTTCACCCCTCCACTTT.

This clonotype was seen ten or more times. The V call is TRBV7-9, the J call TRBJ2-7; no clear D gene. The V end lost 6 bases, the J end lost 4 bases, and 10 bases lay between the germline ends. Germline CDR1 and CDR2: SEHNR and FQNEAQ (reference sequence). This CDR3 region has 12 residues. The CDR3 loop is CASSPDIYEQYF. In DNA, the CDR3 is TGTGCCAGCAGTCCCGACATATACGAGCAGTACTTC.

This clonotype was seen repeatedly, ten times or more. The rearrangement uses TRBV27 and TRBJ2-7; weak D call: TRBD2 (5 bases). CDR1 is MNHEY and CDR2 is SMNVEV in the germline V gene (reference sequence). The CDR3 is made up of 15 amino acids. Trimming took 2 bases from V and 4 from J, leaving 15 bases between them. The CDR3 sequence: CASSLKGAVSYEQYF. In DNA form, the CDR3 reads TGTGCCAGCAGTTTAAAGGGAGCGGTCTCGTACGAGCAGTACTTC.

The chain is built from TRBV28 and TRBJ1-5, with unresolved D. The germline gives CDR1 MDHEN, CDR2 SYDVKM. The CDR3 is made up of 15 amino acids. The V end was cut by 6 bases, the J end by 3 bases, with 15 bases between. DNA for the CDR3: TGTGCCAGCAGAGGTTGGGGTGGGAACAATCAGCCCCAGCATTTT. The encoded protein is CASRGWGGNNQPQHF.

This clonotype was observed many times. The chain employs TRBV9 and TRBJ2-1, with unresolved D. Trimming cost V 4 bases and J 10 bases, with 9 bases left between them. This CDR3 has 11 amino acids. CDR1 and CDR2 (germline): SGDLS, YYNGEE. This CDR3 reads CASSSQYEQFF. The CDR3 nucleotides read TGTGCCAGCAGCTCACAATACGAGCAGTTCTTC.

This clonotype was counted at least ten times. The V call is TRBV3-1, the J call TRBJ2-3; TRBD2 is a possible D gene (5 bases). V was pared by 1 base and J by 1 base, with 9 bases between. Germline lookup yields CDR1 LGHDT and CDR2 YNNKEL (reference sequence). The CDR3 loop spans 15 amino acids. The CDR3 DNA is TGTGCCAGCAGCCAAGGTGGCGGGCGCACAGATACGCAGTATTTT. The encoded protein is CASSQGGGRTDTQYF.

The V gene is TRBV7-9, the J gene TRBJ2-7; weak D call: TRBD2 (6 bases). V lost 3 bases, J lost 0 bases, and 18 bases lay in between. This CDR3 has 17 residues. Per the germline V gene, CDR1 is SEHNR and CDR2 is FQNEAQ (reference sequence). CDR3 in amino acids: CASSFNVGRNPSYEQYF. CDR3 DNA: TGTGCCAGCAGCTTTAATGTTGGGAGGAATCCCTCCTACGAGCAGTACTTC.

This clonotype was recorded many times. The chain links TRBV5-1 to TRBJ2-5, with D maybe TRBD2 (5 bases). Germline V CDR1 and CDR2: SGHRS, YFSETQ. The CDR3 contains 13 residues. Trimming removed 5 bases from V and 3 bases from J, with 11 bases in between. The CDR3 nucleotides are TGCGCCAGCAGGCCCGGGGTCGAAGAGACCCAGTACTTC. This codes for CASRPGVEETQYF.

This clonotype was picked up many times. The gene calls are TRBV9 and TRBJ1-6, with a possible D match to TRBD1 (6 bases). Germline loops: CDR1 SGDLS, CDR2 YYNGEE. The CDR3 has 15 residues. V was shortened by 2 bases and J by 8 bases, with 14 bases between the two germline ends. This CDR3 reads CASSVRGTRDSPLHF. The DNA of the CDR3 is TGTGCCAGCAGCGTTAGAGGGACACGGGATTCACCCCTCCACTTT.

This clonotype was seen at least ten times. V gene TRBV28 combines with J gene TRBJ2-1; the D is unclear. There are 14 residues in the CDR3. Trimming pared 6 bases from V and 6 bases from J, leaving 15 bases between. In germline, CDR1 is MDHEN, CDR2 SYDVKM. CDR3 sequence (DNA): TGTGCCAGCAGCCCTCCGGCTAGTTTCAATGAGCAGTTCTTC. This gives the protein CASSPPASFNEQFF.

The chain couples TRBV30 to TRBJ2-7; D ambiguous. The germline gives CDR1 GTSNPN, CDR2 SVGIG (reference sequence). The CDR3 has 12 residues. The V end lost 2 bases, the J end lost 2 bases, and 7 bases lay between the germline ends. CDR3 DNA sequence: TGTGCCTGGAGTACGGATACCTACGAGCAGTACTTC. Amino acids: CAWSTDTYEQYF. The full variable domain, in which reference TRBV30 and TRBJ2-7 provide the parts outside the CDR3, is SQTIHQWPATLVQPVGSPLSLECTVEGTSNPNLYWYRQAAGRGLQLLFYSVGIGQISSEVPQNLSASRPQDRQFILSSKKLLLSDSGFYLCAWSTDTYEQYFGPGTRLTVT.

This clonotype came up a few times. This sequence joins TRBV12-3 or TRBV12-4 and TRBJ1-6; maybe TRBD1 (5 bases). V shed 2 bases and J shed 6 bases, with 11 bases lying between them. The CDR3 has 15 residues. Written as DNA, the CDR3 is TGTGCCAGCAGTTTACTAGGGGCGCGTAATTCACCCCTCCACTTT. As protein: CASSLLGARNSPLHF.

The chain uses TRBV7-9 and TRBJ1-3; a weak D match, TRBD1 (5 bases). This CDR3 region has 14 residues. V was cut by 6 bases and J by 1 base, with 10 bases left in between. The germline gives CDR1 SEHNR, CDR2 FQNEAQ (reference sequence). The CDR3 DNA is TGTGCCAGCAGGCCGACAGCTTCTGGAAACACCATATATTTT. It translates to CASRPTASGNTIYF.

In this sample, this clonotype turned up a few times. CDR3 in DNA: TGTGCCAGCAGCGTCAGCGGAAACAATCAGCCCCAGCATTTT. Protein sequence: CASSVSGNNQPQHF. The V and J genes are TRBV9 and TRBJ1-5; D unclear. Germline CDR1 reads SGDLS; CDR2 reads YYNGEE. The CDR3 is made up of 14 amino acids. With 2 bases removed from V and 3 bases from J, the gap between germline ends came to 9 bases.

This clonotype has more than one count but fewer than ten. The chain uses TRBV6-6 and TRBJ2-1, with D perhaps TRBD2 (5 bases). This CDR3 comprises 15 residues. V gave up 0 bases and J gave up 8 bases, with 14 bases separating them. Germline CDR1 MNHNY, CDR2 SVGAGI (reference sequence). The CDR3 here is CASSYSGGPRDEQFF. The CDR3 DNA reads TGTGCCAGCAGTTACTCGGGCGGGCCACGGGATGAGCAGTTCTTC.